Listed here is a single T cell receptor beta chain. Its antigen is unknown. The sample originates from a study of CD8 T cells in Susac syndrome. Turning to the study itself: Patients with Susac syndrome were, at the time of blood collection, therapy-naive, maintained on corticosteroids, or maintained on intravenous immunoglobulin alone.

The ends were cut back, 7 bases at V and 7 bases at J, with 20 bases in the middle. Per germline, CDR1 MDHEN and CDR2 SYDVKM. The CDR3 is 14 amino acids. Findings and limits, study-wide: CD8+ clonal expansion in Susac peaked in TEMRA cells and active patients.

Random-hexamer reverse transcription was applied to about 0.5 to 1 ug RNA. Multiplex PCR with immunoSEQ amplified the TCR beta CDR3 across 54 Vbeta and 13 Jbeta. One entry per CDR3 protein, called by TCRdb with MiXCR from the immunoSEQ multiplex PCR reads. The sample gives about 100,000 distinct CDR3 sequences, 95% of which show up once; 0.25% to 0.35% is in the top ten. The TCR comes from a human donor with Susac syndrome. Material: CD8+ T cells from PBMCs. The chain carries TRBV28 and TRBJ2-7, with unresolved D. The CDR3 region is CASTPRRLVGEQYF. The CDR3 bases are TGTGCCAGCACCCCCAGGCGATTAGTAGGAGAGCAGTACTTC.